These T cell receptor beta chains were read from a single sample in a study of control samples from healthy donors and cancer patients. TCRdb's copy holds only in-frame clones and misses some; the assay was immunoSEQ multiplex PCR. Of 90,000 to 130,000 clones listed, approximately 87% are singletons. Sample: PBMCs. The receptors were sampled from a woman in her sixties or seventies with lung cancer. Each CDR3 is given with its conserved first and last residue. D genes are given only for firm matches. A row's size may be missing; if present it is once, few, many or a size class.

J gene: TRBJ1-2; D gene: -; V gene: TRBV19; clone size: -; CDR3 DNA: TGTGCCAGTAGTCCCGCGGGGGGGATAAACTATGGCTACACCTTC; CDR3 protein: CASSPAGGINYGYTF
J gene: TRBJ1-1; D gene: -; V gene: TRBV4-2; clone size: -; CDR3 DNA: TGTGCCAGCAGCCAAGACGTAGGGTTTGCTGAAGCTTTCTTT; CDR3 protein: CASSQDVGFAEAFF
J gene: TRBJ1-1; D gene: TRBD1; V gene: TRBV19; clone size: -; CDR3 DNA: TGTGCCAGTAGCCGGACAGGGGCTAGGAACACTGAAGCTTTCTTT; CDR3 protein: CASSRTGARNTEAFF
J gene: TRBJ2-3; D gene: TRBD2; V gene: TRBV5-6; clone size: -; CDR3 DNA: TGTGCCAGCAGCGCGCTGACTAGCGGGAGAGGTACAGATACGCAGTATTTT; CDR3 protein: CASSALTSGRGTDTQYF
J gene: TRBJ2-3; D gene: -; V gene: TRBV29-1; clone size: -; CDR3 DNA: TGCAGCGCTAAGAGCGGTTGGGCAGATACGCAGTATTTT; CDR3 protein: CSAKSGWADTQYF
J gene: TRBJ1-1; D gene: -; V gene: TRBV7-2; clone size: -; CDR3 DNA: TGTGCCAGCAGCTTAGCGGTGGAGGCAGCTTTCTTT; CDR3 protein: CASSLAVEAAFF
J gene: TRBJ1-5; D gene: -; V gene: TRBV5-6; clone size: -; CDR3 DNA: TGTGCCAGCAGCTTGGCGGGGGATCAGCCCCAGCATTTT; CDR3 protein: CASSLAGDQPQHF
J gene: TRBJ2-2; D gene: -; V gene: TRBV12-5; clone size: once; CDR3 DNA: TGTGCTAGTGGTTTGGTAAGGGAACAGCTCTTCGCGGTCGGGGAGCTGTTTTTT; CDR3 protein: CASGLVREQLFAVGELFF
J gene: TRBJ2-3; D gene: -; V gene: TRBV7-2; clone size: -; CDR3 DNA: TGTGCCAGCAGCCCCCGGATTAGCACAGATACGCAGTATTTT; CDR3 protein: CASSPRISTDTQYF
J gene: TRBJ1-2; D gene: TRBD1; V gene: TRBV30; clone size: -; CDR3 DNA: TGTGCCTGGAGTGTATCAGGACAGGGGGCAGGGTCCTATGGCTACACCTTC; CDR3 protein: CAWSVSGQGAGSYGYTF
J gene: TRBJ2-7; D gene: TRBD1; V gene: TRBV7-9; clone size: -; CDR3 DNA: TGTGCCAGCAGCCGGGACAGGGCTGCCTACGAGCAGTACTTC; CDR3 protein: CASSRDRAAYEQYF
J gene: TRBJ2-1; D gene: -; V gene: TRBV7-9; clone size: -; CDR3 DNA: TGTGCCAGCAGCATTTCTACGGGGTGGGAGGTCTTC; CDR3 protein: CASSISTGWEVF
J gene: TRBJ2-1; D gene: TRBD1; V gene: TRBV29-1; clone size: -; CDR3 DNA: TGCAGCGTTAACAGGGGAAATGAGCAGTTCTTC; CDR3 protein: CSVNRGNEQFF
J gene: TRBJ2-5; D gene: -; V gene: TRBV5-6; clone size: -; CDR3 DNA: TGTGCCAGCAGCTTGGGCAGCCAAGAGACCCAGTACTTC; CDR3 protein: CASSLGSQETQYF
J gene: TRBJ2-3; D gene: -; V gene: TRBV19; clone size: few; CDR3 DNA: TGTGCCAGTAGTATTCTGACAGGCAGCACAGATACGCAGTATTTT; CDR3 protein: CASSILTGSTDTQYF
J gene: TRBJ1-1; D gene: -; V gene: TRBV27; clone size: -; CDR3 DNA: TGTGCCAGCAGACCCTTTCCGTCGGGGAACACTGAAGCTTTCTTT; CDR3 protein: CASRPFPSGNTEAFF
J gene: TRBJ1-1; D gene: TRBD1; V gene: TRBV18; clone size: once; CDR3 DNA: TGTGCCAGCTCGTCGACAGGGTCGGACACTGAAGCTTTCTTT; CDR3 protein: CASSSTGSDTEAFF
J gene: TRBJ2-1; D gene: -; V gene: TRBV2; clone size: -; CDR3 DNA: TGTGCCAGCTTAAAGACTAATGAGCAGTTCTTC; CDR3 protein: CASLKTNEQFF
J gene: TRBJ1-2; D gene: -; V gene: TRBV6-4; clone size: -; CDR3 DNA: TGTGCCAGCAGGATGGACAGCCACTATGGCTACACCTTC; CDR3 protein: CASRMDSHYGYTF
J gene: TRBJ1-5; D gene: -; V gene: TRBV7-2; clone size: -; CDR3 DNA: TGTGCCAGCAGCTTAGGAATCAATCAGCCCCAGCATTTT; CDR3 protein: CASSLGINQPQHF
J gene: TRBJ1-1; D gene: -; V gene: TRBV2; clone size: -; CDR3 DNA: TGTGCCAGCGGCGGTCGGCAGGGTACTGAAGCTTTCTTT; CDR3 protein: CASGGRQGTEAFF
J gene: TRBJ1-1; D gene: TRBD1; V gene: TRBV6-5; clone size: -; CDR3 DNA: TGTGCCAGCAGTTATTTTGGGACAGCCAACACTGAAGCTTTCTTT; CDR3 protein: CASSYFGTANTEAFF
J gene: TRBJ2-2; D gene: -; V gene: TRBV4-1; clone size: -; CDR3 DNA: TGCGCCAGCAGCCAATATCCTAGCGCCAGCACCGGGGAGCTGTTTTTT; CDR3 protein: CASSQYPSASTGELFF
J gene: TRBJ2-7; D gene: TRBD2; V gene: TRBV2; clone size: -; CDR3 DNA: TGTGCCAGCAGACAAACTAGCGGGGAAGCACGGTACGAGCAGTACTTC; CDR3 protein: CASRQTSGEARYEQYF
J gene: TRBJ1-6; D gene: TRBD1; V gene: TRBV7-6; clone size: -; CDR3 DNA: TGTGCCAGCAGCGAGGGACAGGATTTATCACCCCTCCACTTT; CDR3 protein: CASSEGQDLSPLHF
J gene: TRBJ2-2; D gene: -; V gene: TRBV6-5; clone size: -; CDR3 DNA: TGTGCCAGCCCGGACGGACCGAACACCGGGGAGCTGTTTTTT; CDR3 protein: CASPDGPNTGELFF
J gene: TRBJ1-6; D gene: TRBD1; V gene: TRBV5-1; clone size: -; CDR3 DNA: TGCGCCAGCAGCTTGGAAGGACAGGTTGATTCACCCCTCCACTTT; CDR3 protein: CASSLEGQVDSPLHF
J gene: TRBJ2-1; D gene: -; V gene: TRBV5-1; clone size: -; CDR3 DNA: TGCGCCAGCAGCTTGGCCAGGAGGTCTGAGCAGTTCTTC; CDR3 protein: CASSLARRSEQFF
J gene: TRBJ1-5; D gene: TRBD1; V gene: TRBV7-8; clone size: few; CDR3 DNA: TGTGCCAGCAGCTTAGACCCCCGACAGGGGAATCAGCCCCAGCATTTT; CDR3 protein: CASSLDPRQGNQPQHF
J gene: TRBJ1-1; D gene: TRBD1; V gene: TRBV19; clone size: -; CDR3 DNA: TGTGCCAGTACGGACAGGGGGGCCACTGAAGCTTTCTTT; CDR3 protein: CASTDRGATEAFF
J gene: TRBJ2-5; D gene: -; V gene: TRBV6-5; clone size: -; CDR3 DNA: TGTGCCAGCGCAAGGACAGAGGGGGAGACCCAGTACTTC; CDR3 protein: CASARTEGETQYF
J gene: TRBJ1-1; D gene: -; V gene: TRBV19; clone size: -; CDR3 DNA: TGTGCCAGTAGTGCAGAAGGCTGGACTGAAGCTTTCTTT; CDR3 protein: CASSAEGWTEAFF
J gene: TRBJ1-3; D gene: -; V gene: TRBV3-1/TRBV3-2; clone size: -; CDR3 DNA: TGTGCCAGCAGCCAAGCAGTGAGGGGAGAGACTGGAAACACCATATATTTT; CDR3 protein: CASSQAVRGETGNTIYF
J gene: TRBJ2-2; D gene: TRBD2; V gene: TRBV3-1/TRBV3-2; clone size: -; CDR3 DNA: TGTGCCAGCAGCAAAACCGGGACTAGAGCAGGGGAGCTGTTTTTT; CDR3 protein: CASSKTGTRAGELFF
J gene: TRBJ1-1; D gene: -; V gene: TRBV19; clone size: -; CDR3 DNA: TGTGCCAGTAGTATAGATCAGTCAGGGCTGAACACTGAAGCTTTCTTT; CDR3 protein: CASSIDQSGLNTEAFF
J gene: TRBJ1-2; D gene: TRBD1; V gene: TRBV4-1; clone size: -; CDR3 DNA: TGCGCCAGCAGCCCGGGACAGGGGGCGCTCGGCTATGGCTACACCTTC; CDR3 protein: CASSPGQGALGYGYTF
J gene: TRBJ2-7; D gene: TRBD1; V gene: TRBV3-1/TRBV3-2; clone size: -; CDR3 DNA: TGTGCCAGCAGCCATCGACAGGGGATGGTCGACGAGCAGTACTTC; CDR3 protein: CASSHRQGMVDEQYF
J gene: TRBJ2-3; D gene: TRBD2; V gene: TRBV5-8; clone size: -; CDR3 DNA: TGTGCCAGCAGCACCGGACTAGCGGGGAGCGCAGATACGCAGTATTTT; CDR3 protein: CASSTGLAGSADTQYF
J gene: TRBJ2-7; D gene: -; V gene: TRBV28; clone size: -; CDR3 DNA: TGTGCCAGCAGTTTCACAGGGCCTAACGAGCAGTACTTC; CDR3 protein: CASSFTGPNEQYF
J gene: TRBJ2-7; D gene: -; V gene: TRBV13; clone size: -; CDR3 DNA: TGTGCCAGCAGCTTGTGGGGGACCCCCTACGAGCAGTACTTC; CDR3 protein: CASSLWGTPYEQYF
J gene: TRBJ1-1; D gene: TRBD1; V gene: TRBV2; clone size: -; CDR3 DNA: TGTGCCATTGTCTACAGGGGTATGAACACTGAAGCTTTCTTT; CDR3 protein: CAIVYRGMNTEAFF
J gene: TRBJ1-1; D gene: TRBD1; V gene: TRBV18; clone size: -; CDR3 DNA: TGTGCCAGCTCACAGGGACAGGGCGCTAGGCGAATCGGAGCTTTCTTT; CDR3 protein: CASSQGQGARRIGAFF